What follows describes a single TCR beta chain. The data stem from a study of T cell clones after liver transplantation. As for the study in general: Graft-donor-reactive sequences were compared with third-party-reactive TCRbeta sequences from pre-transplant mixed lymphocyte reactions.

Using immunoSEQ multiplex PCR, the repertoire was profiled, and TCRdb retains in-frame clones only, with some absent. The table includes roughly 80,000 clones, over 80% detected once. Sequencing used CD4+ T cells from blood, obtained 45 to 47 months after liver transplant. This receptor was identified in a human patient who received a liver transplant. Some T cells may originate from the graft donor.

CDR3: CASSGLAGINEQFF. The CDR3 DNA sequence: TGTGCCAGCAGCGGACTAGCGGGAATTAATGAGCAGTTCTTC. This chain links TRBV6-1 with TRBJ2-1, with 12 bases aligning to TRBD2. V lost 6 bases and J lost 7; bases outside the gene matches: 4. This CDR3 region has 14 residues. CDR1 and CDR2 from the germline V gene are MNHNS and SASEGT.